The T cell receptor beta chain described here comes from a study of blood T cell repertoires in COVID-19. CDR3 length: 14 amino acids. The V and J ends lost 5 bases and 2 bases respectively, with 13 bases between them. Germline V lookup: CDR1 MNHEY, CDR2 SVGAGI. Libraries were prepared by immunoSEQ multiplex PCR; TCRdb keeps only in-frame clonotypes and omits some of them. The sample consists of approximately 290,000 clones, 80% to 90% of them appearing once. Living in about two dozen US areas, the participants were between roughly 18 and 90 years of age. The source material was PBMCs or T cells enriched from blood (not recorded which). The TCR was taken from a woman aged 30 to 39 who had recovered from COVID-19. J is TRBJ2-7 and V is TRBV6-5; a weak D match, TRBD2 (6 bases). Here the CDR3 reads CASSLHGGTYEQYF. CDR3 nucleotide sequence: TGTGCCAGCAGTCTCCACGGGGGAACCTACGAGCAGTACTTC.